The 5 T cell receptor beta chains below all came from one sample that was sequenced in a study of identical twins. TCRdb used MiXCR to reprocess the 5' RACE reads, holding one entry per CDR3 protein. The sample shows 400,000 or so distinct CDR3 sequences, roughly 9% of them seen only once. Sequenced sample: naive T cells sorted from blood. Source of these receptors: a woman between 50 and 59 years old in good health.

This clonotype was seen a few times. The chain uses TRBV30 and TRBJ2-1, with TRBD2 matching 12 bases. Germline CDR1 is GTSNPN and CDR2 is SVGIG (reference sequence). Trimming took 1 base from V and 11 from J; bases not matched to a gene: 9. This CDR3 comprises 15 residues. Written as DNA, the CDR3 is TGTGCCTGGAGTGATCCGACTAGCGGGAGATGGAAGCAGTTCTTC. Translated, it gives CAWSDPTSGRWKQFF.

The CDR3 reads CASSLVSGGNSYEQYF. Written as DNA, the CDR3 is TGTGCCAGCAGCTTAGTATCAGGGGGCAATTCCTACGAGCAGTACTTC. V is TRBV7-6 and J is TRBJ2-7, with 8 bases that match TRBD1. CDR3 length: 16 amino acids. The V gene end was trimmed by 1 base and the J gene end by 1 base; junction bases not matched to a gene: 6. Germline V gene sequence: CDR1 SGHVS, CDR2 FNYEAQ.

The chain recombines TRBV24-1 with TRBJ2-5; D uncertain. This CDR3 spans 15 amino acids. V lost 0 bases and J lost 2, with 9 bases in between. CDR1 and CDR2 from the germline V gene are KGHDR and SFDVKD. The CDR3 sequence: CATSDLTNKQETQYF. For the CDR3, the DNA is TGTGCCACCAGTGATTTGACTAACAAACAAGAGACCCAGTACTTC.

CDR3: CASRRTFQETQYF. The CDR3 DNA reads TGCGCCAGCAGGAGGACTTTTCAAGAGACCCAGTACTTC. The chain combines TRBV5-1 with TRBJ2-5; a possible D gene is TRBD2 (5 bases). V was pared by 5 bases and J by 2 bases, with 10 bases between. Germline V CDR1 and CDR2: SGHRS, YFSETQ. This CDR3 region has 13 residues. Supplemented by reference TRBV5-1 and TRBJ2-5, the full variable domain reads KAGVTQTPRYLIKTRGQQVTLSCSPISGHRSVSWYQQTPGQGLQFLFEYFSETQRNKGNFPGRFSGRQFSNSRSEMNVSTLELGDSALYLCASRRTFQETQYFGPGTRLLVL.

This clonotype was seen repeatedly, ten times or more. The genes are TRBV20-1 and TRBJ2-7; TRBD2 aligns across 11 bases. CDR1 and CDR2 (germline): DFQATT, SNEGSKA (reference sequence). This CDR3 contains 15 residues. Trimming removed 0 bases from V and 7 bases from J; junction bases left unmatched: 8. Here the CDR3 DNA reads TGCAGTGCTAGAGATAGCGGGAGGGCCATTGGGGAGCAGTACTTC. It is translated as CSARDSGRAIGEQYF.